These 7 T cell receptor beta chains came from one sample sequenced in a study of early T cells in non-severe SARS-CoV-2 infection. Each CDR3 protein gets one entry after TCRdb re-called the 5' RACE reads with MiXCR. Of 45,000 or so distinct CDR3 sequences listed, more than 6.5% were seen once; the top ten hold more than 7.5%. The sample was whole blood. These receptors were collected from an adult who was a healthcare worker with PCR-confirmed SARS-CoV-2 infection or an uninfected control (not recorded which).

This clonotype was counted only a few times. The rearrangement links TRBV5-1 to TRBJ1-1, with unresolved D. V dropped 1 base and J dropped 8 bases, with 6 bases sitting between them. The CDR3 length is 11 residues. Germline CDR1 reads SGHRS; CDR2 reads YFSETQ. CDR3 sequence: CASSLTDEAFF. The CDR3 bases are TGCGCCAGCAGCTTGACCGACGAAGCTTTCTTT.

This clonotype turned up a few times. V is TRBV7-6 and J is TRBJ2-3; D is perhaps TRBD1 (5 bases). V was trimmed by 8 bases and J by 7 bases, leaving 19 bases between them. The CDR3 is made up of 14 amino acids. CDR1 and CDR2 from the germline V gene are SGHVS and FNYEAQ. The CDR3 DNA reads as TGTGCCAGCCAGAAAGGGGCCTCGTCGAATACGCAGTATTTT. Translation: CASQKGASSNTQYF.

This clonotype was seen ten or more times. The rearrangement links TRBV4-3 to TRBJ2-7; D gene uncertain. The V end was cut by 0 bases, the J end by 2 bases, with 8 bases between. Germline CDR1 reads LGHNA; CDR2 reads YSLEER. CDR3 length: 14 residues. The CDR3 DNA reads as TGCGCCAGCAGCCAAGATACCCTCGCCTACGAGCAGTACTTC. Protein product: CASSQDTLAYEQYF.

This clonotype was detected only a few times. The chain links TRBV28 to TRBJ1-1, with D hard to call. The CDR3 contains 12 residues. V was pared by 10 bases and J by 2 bases, with 11 bases between. The germline gives CDR1 MDHEN, CDR2 SYDVKM. The CDR3 here is CATRILNTEAFF. The CDR3 DNA follows: TGTGCCACCCGGATCCTCAACACTGAAGCTTTCTTT.

The V and J genes are TRBV5-1 and TRBJ2-2; D is unclear. The CDR3 loop spans 16 amino acids. Trimming pared 0 bases from V and 2 bases from J, leaving 11 bases between. Germline values: CDR1 SGHRS, CDR2 YFSETQ. Written as DNA, the CDR3 is TGCGCCAGCAGCTTGGGAGTGGCCAGAAACACCGGGGAGCTGTTTTTT. This encodes CASSLGVARNTGELFF.

V is TRBV4-3 and J is TRBJ2-7; TRBD1 agrees at 10 bases. With V trimmed by 2 bases and J by 5 bases, 6 bases remained unmatched. The CDR3 totals 15 residues. Germline assignment: CDR1 LGHNA and CDR2 YSLEER. CDR3 amino acids: CASSQPGQGMDEQYF. The CDR3 DNA reads as TGCGCCAGCAGCCAACCGGGACAGGGGATGGACGAGCAGTACTTC.

This clonotype was observed a few times. This chain connects TRBV7-2 to TRBJ1-5; D gene ambiguous. The CDR3 runs 12 residues. V lost 2 bases and J 7 bases, leaving 6 bases between the germline ends. Germline V CDR1 and CDR2: SGHTA, FQGNSA. Here the CDR3 DNA reads TGTGCCAGCAGCTTACTCCAGCAGCCCCAGCATTTT. Protein: CASSLLQQPQHF.